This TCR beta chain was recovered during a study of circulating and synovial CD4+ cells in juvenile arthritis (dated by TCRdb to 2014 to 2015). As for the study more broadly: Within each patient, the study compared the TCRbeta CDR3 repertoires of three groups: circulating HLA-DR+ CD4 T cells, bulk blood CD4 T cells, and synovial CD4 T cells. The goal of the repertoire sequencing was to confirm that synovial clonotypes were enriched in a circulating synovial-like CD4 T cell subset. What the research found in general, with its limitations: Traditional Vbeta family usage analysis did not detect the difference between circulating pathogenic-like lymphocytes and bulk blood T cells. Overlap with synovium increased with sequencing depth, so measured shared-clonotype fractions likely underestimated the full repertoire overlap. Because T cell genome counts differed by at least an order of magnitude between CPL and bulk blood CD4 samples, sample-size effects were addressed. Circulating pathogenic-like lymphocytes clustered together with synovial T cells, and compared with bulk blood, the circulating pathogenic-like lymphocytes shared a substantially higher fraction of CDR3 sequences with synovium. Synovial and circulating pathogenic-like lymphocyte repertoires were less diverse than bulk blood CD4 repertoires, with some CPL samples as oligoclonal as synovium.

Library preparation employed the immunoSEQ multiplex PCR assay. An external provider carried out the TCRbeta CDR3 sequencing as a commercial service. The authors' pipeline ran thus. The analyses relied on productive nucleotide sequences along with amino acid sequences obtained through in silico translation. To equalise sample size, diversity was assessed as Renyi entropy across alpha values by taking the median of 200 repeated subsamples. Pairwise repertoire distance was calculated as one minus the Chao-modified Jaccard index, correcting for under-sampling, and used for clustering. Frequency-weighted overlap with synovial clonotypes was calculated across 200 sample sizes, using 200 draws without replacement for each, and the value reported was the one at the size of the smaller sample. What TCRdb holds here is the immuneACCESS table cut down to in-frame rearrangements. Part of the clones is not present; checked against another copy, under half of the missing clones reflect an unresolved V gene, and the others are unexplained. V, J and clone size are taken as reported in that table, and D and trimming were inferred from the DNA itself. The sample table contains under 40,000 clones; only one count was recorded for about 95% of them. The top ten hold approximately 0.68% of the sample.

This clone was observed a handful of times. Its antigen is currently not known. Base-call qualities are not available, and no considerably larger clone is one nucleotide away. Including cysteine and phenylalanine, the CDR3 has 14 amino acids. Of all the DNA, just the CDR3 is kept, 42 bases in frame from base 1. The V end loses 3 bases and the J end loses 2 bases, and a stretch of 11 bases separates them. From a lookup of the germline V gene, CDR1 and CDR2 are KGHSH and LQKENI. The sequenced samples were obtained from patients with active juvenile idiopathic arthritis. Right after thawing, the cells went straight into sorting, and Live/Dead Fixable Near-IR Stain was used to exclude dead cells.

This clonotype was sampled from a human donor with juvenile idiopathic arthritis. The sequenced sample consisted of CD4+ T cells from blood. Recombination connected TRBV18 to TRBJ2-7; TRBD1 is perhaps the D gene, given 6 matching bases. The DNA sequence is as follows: TGTGCCAGCTCACCCGACAGGACGACCTACGAGCAGTACTTC. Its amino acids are CASSPDRTTYEQYF.